The present T cell receptor beta chain was sequenced within a study of T-cell memory formation after mild COVID-19. Study in general: Clustering of TCRs was largely donor specific. Findings and caveats of the study: CD4+ clones that contracted lay mainly in CM and EM; CD8+ ones lay in EMRA.

CDR1 is SGHKS, CDR2 YYEKEE, per germline (reference sequence). With 0 bases removed from V and 6 bases from J, the gap between germline ends came to 9 bases. The CDR3 consists of 13 residues. TCRdb independently ran MiXCR on the 5' RACE reads; one entry per CDR3 protein. The sample lists a few hundred thousand distinct CDR3 sequences, about 16% seen once, with 20% to 25% in the top ten. The table lists this clonotype with a few counts. Antigen unknown. This receptor was taken from a man aged 18 to 30 who had mild COVID-19 (a few samples of this study predate the infection). Cell type and time point are not known. The chain links TRBV5-5 to TRBJ1-2, with D perhaps TRBD1 (6 bases). The specimen sequenced was PBMCs or a T cell subset sorted from them (not recorded which). The CDR3 is CASSLVGGHGYTF. The CDR3, as DNA: TGTGCCAGCAGCTTGGTTGGGGGCCATGGCTACACCTTC.